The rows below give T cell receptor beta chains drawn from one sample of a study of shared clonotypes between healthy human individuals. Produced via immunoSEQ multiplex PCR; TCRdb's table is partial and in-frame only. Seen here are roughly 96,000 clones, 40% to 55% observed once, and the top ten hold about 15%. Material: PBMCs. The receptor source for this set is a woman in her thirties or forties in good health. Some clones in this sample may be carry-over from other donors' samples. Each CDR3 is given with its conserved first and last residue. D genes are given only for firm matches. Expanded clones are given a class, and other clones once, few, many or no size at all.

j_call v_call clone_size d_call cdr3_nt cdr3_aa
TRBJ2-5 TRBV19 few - TGTGCCAGTAGTACTAGCACACAAGAGACCCAGTACTTC CASSTSTQETQYF
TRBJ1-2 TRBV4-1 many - TGCGCCAGCAGCCAAGCAGAAGGTGGACTTAACTATGGCTACACCTTC CASSQAEGGLNYGYTF
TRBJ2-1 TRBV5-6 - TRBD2 TGTGCCAGCAGCTTGATGGTAGCGGGAGGGTTATACAATGAGCAGTTCTTC CASSLMVAGGLYNEQFF
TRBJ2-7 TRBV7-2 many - TGTGCCAGCAGTCAGGGGCCCGAGCAGTACTTC CASSQGPEQYF
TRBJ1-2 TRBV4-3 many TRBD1 TGCGCCAGCAGCCAAGGAATGGGACAGGGCTATGGCTACACCTTC CASSQGMGQGYGYTF
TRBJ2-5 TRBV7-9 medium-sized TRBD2 TGTGCCAGCAGCGAGGGACTAGCGGGAGTTTCGGAGACCCAGTACTTC CASSEGLAGVSETQYF
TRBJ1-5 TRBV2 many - TGTGCCAGCAGTGAGGGGGGGCAGGGCAATCAGCCCCAGCATTTT CASSEGGQGNQPQHF
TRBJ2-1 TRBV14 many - TGTGCCAGCAGCCCCCGTGCTAGCTTCATGGTCTTC CASSPRASFMVF
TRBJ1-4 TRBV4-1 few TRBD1 TGCGCCAGCAGCCCTACAGGGGGCGGTTTTGAAAAACTGTTTTTT CASSPTGGGFEKLFF
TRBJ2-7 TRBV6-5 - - TGTGCCAGCAGTGTGGGAGGTTCCTACGAGCAGTACTTC CASSVGGSYEQYF
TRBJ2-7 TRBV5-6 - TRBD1 TGTGCCAGCAGCTCCAACAGGGGGCGCTTTTCCCACGAGCAGTACTTC CASSSNRGRFSHEQYF
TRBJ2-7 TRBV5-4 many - TGTGCCAGCAGCTTTATCGGGGGCGATTACGAGCAGTACTTC CASSFIGGDYEQYF
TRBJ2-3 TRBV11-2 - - TGTGCCAGCAGCTCTCCCCCAGGGAACACAGATACGCAGTATTTT CASSSPPGNTDTQYF
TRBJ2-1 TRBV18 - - TGTGCCAGCTCACCTTCGGGAGACTACAATGAGCAGTTCTTC CASSPSGDYNEQFF
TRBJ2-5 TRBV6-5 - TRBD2 TGTGCCAGCAGTGGGGCTAGCGGGATGGAGACCCAGTACTTC CASSGASGMETQYF
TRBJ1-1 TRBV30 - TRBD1 TGTGCCTGGAGTGAAGACAGGGTTTATACTGAAGCTTTCTTT CAWSEDRVYTEAFF
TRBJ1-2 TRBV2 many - TGTGCCAGCCACGACGGGTATTCTAACTATGGCTACACCTTC CASHDGYSNYGYTF
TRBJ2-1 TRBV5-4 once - TGTGCCAGCAGCCCCGGACTGGGCCAGTTCTTC CASSPGLGQFF
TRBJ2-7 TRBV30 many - TGTGCCTGGAGTGGAAACTACGAGCAGTACTTC CAWSGNYEQYF
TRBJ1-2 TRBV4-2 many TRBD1 TGTGCCAGCAGCCCTGGACAGGGGGCGGGTGGCTACACCTTC CASSPGQGAGGYTF
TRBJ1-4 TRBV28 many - TGTGCCAGCAGCTCCCTTGCGGAGCGGGCCATTAATGAAAAACTGTTTTTT CASSSLAERAINEKLFF
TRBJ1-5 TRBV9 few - TGTGCCAGCAGCGTAGGTAGCCCCAATCAGCCCCAGCATTTT CASSVGSPNQPQHF
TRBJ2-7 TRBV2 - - TGTGCCAGCAACCGGGACACCTACGAGCAGTACTTC CASNRDTYEQYF
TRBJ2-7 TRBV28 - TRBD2 TGTGCCAGCAGGACGACTAGCGGCTCCTACGAGCAGTACTTC CASRTTSGSYEQYF
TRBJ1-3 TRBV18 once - TGTGCCAGCTCACTGGCCGTCTCTGGAAACACCATATATTTT CASSLAVSGNTIYF
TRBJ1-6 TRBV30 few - TGTGCCTGGAGTGCCGAGGGGGATTCACCCCTCCACTTT CAWSAEGDSPLHF
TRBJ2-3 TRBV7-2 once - TGTGCCAGCAGCTTAGCGAGAAATACGCAGTATTTT CASSLARNTQYF
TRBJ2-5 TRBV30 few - TGTGCCTGGACGGGGGACCTCGGGAAGACCCAGTACTTC CAWTGDLGKTQYF
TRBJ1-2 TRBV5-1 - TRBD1 TGCGCCAGCAGCTCCGGACAGGGAATCAACTATGGCTACACCTTC CASSSGQGINYGYTF
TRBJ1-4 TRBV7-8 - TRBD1 TGTGCCAGCAGCTTAAGCGGAGGACAGGGAGGAGAAAAACTGTTTTTT CASSLSGGQGGEKLFF
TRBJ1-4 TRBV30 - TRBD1 TGTGCCTGGAGTGTCGTCAGGGGGGACGAAAAACTGTTTTTT CAWSVVRGDEKLFF
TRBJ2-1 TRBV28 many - TGTGCCAGCAGTTTTGCGGGGAGCCCATACAATGAGCAGTTCTTC CASSFAGSPYNEQFF
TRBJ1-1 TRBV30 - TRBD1 TGTGCCTGGAGTCCTCTTGACAGGGATTGGACTGAAGCTTTCTTT CAWSPLDRDWTEAFF
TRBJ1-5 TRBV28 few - TGTGCCAGTTCCCCACCGGATCAGCCCCAGCATTTT CASSPPDQPQHF
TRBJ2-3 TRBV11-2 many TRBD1 TGTGCCAGCAGCTTAACGTCTCCTAAGGACAGGGGAACAGATACGCAGTATTTT CASSLTSPKDRGTDTQYF
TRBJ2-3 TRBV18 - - TGTGCCAGCTCACTTGGCCAGGGTATTCAGACAGATACGCAGTATTTT CASSLGQGIQTDTQYF
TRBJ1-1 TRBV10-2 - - TGCGCCAGCAGCTCGACACTGGACACTGAAGCTTTCTTT CASSSTLDTEAFF
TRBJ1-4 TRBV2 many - TGTGCCAGCAGTCCCAGATCAGGTTTCAATGAAAAACTGTTTTTT CASSPRSGFNEKLFF
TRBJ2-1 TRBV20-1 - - TGCAGTGCTGTCTCTGTAGAGCAGTTCTTC CSAVSVEQFF
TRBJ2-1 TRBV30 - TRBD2 TGTGGGGGAGGGGATGTGAAAAACAATGAGCAGTTCTTC CGGGDVKNNEQFF
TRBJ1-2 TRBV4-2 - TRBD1 TGTGCCAGCAGCCCGACCGACAGGGCCTATGGCTACACCTTC CASSPTDRAYGYTF
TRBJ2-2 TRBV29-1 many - TGCAGCGTTGCGCGGGGCGGCACCGGGGAGCTGTTTTTT CSVARGGTGELFF
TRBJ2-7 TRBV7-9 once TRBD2 TGTGCCAGCACCCAAGGAACTAGCGGAGGCTACGAGCAGTACTTC CASTQGTSGGYEQYF
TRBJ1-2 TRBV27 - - TGTGCCAGCAGTCCCGCGGGGGTGGTCAGCGACGGCTACACCTTC CASSPAGVVSDGYTF
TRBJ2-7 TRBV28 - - TGTGCCAGCAGACTGGGCCCCTACGAGCAGTACTTC CASRLGPYEQYF
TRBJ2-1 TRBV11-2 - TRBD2 TGTGCCAGCAGCTTAGACCTAGCGGTTTCCTACAATGAGCAGTTCTTC CASSLDLAVSYNEQFF
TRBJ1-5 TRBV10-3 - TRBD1 TGTGCCATCAGTGAGAATCAGGGGGGAAGTCAGCCCCAGCATTTT CAISENQGGSQPQHF
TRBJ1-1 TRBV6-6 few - TGTGCCAGCAGTTACAGGGTGGAAGGCACTGAAGCTTTCTTT CASSYRVEGTEAFF
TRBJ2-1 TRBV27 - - TGTGCCAGCAGTTTATACAGGGAAACCGAGCAGTTCTTC CASSLYRETEQFF
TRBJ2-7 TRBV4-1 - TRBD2 TGCGCCAGCAGCCCGAGCGGGAGAAGCTCCTACGAGCAGTACTTC CASSPSGRSSYEQYF
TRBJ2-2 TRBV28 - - TGTGCCAGCAGTTTTTTCACCGGGGAGCTGTTTTTT CASSFFTGELFF